The rows below give T cell receptor beta chains drawn from one sample of a study of T cell responses to AZD1222 COVID-19 vaccine. Sequencing was performed with immunoSEQ multiplex PCR; in TCRdb, only in-frame clones are kept and a portion is missing. The repertoire has 80,000 or so clones, 90% of them found once; the top ten carry around 3.4%. The sequencing used peripheral blood, collected 28 days after the second AZD1222 dose. The receptors were gathered from an adult who received the AZD1222 COVID-19 vaccine. The CDR3 runs from the conserved cysteine through the conserved F or W. The order of the fields is CDR3 protein, CDR3 DNA, D gene, J gene, clone size, V gene. D genes are given only for firm matches. Not every row has a clone size; where given, it reads once, few, many or a size class.

cdr3_aa: CASSELGGPDYGYTF
cdr3_nt: TGTGCCAGCAGTGAATTGGGGGGGCCCGACTATGGCTACACCTTC
d_call: NA
j_call: TRBJ1-2
clone_size: NA
v_call: TRBV25-1

cdr3_aa: CASSTGTGGETQYF
cdr3_nt: TGTGCCAGCAGTACCGGGACAGGGGGGGAGACCCAGTACTTC
d_call: TRBD1
j_call: TRBJ2-5
clone_size: NA
v_call: TRBV2

cdr3_aa: CATTQGFGNTIYF
cdr3_nt: TGTGCCACTACCCAGGGTTTTGGAAACACCATATATTTT
d_call: NA
j_call: TRBJ1-3
clone_size: NA
v_call: TRBV7-8

cdr3_aa: CASSPLGEGLVYGYTF
cdr3_nt: TGTGCCAGCAGCCCCTTGGGTGAGGGGTTAGTCTATGGCTACACCTTC
d_call: NA
j_call: TRBJ1-2
clone_size: NA
v_call: TRBV7-9

cdr3_aa: CASSLLIDTETQYF
cdr3_nt: TGTGCCAGCAGTTTATTGATTGATACAGAGACCCAGTACTTC
d_call: NA
j_call: TRBJ2-5
clone_size: NA
v_call: TRBV27

cdr3_aa: CASSQASRGREKLFF
cdr3_nt: TGTGCCAGCAGCCAAGCATCGCGGGGGAGGGAAAAACTGTTTTTT
d_call: NA
j_call: TRBJ1-4
clone_size: NA
v_call: TRBV3-1/TRBV3-2

cdr3_aa: CASSEAGPQETQYF
cdr3_nt: TGTGCCAGCAGTGAGGCGGGACCCCAAGAGACCCAGTACTTC
d_call: NA
j_call: TRBJ2-5
clone_size: NA
v_call: TRBV2

cdr3_aa: CASSLGGSLSYNEQFF
cdr3_nt: TGTGCCAGCAGCTTAGGGGGGAGTCTCTCCTACAATGAGCAGTTCTTC
d_call: NA
j_call: TRBJ2-1
clone_size: NA
v_call: TRBV7-2

cdr3_aa: CASTNYNEQFF
cdr3_nt: TGTGCCAGTACTAACTACAATGAGCAGTTCTTC
d_call: NA
j_call: TRBJ2-1
clone_size: NA
v_call: TRBV19

cdr3_aa: CASSLEGHSFEAFF
cdr3_nt: TGCGCCAGCAGCTTGGAGGGACACAGCTTTGAAGCTTTCTTT
d_call: NA
j_call: TRBJ1-1
clone_size: NA
v_call: TRBV5-1

cdr3_aa: CASSFTVFNTGELFF
cdr3_nt: TGTGCCAGCAGCTTCACAGTCTTTAACACCGGGGAGCTGTTTTTT
d_call: NA
j_call: TRBJ2-2
clone_size: NA
v_call: TRBV5-4

cdr3_aa: CASRAGTGRTYEQYF
cdr3_nt: TGTGCCAGCAGGGCGGGGACAGGACGAACCTACGAGCAGTACTTC
d_call: TRBD1
j_call: TRBJ2-7
clone_size: once
v_call: TRBV2

cdr3_aa: CASSLVWQPTYEQYF
cdr3_nt: TGTGCCAGCAGCTTAGTGTGGCAGCCAACCTACGAGCAGTACTTC
d_call: NA
j_call: TRBJ2-7
clone_size: NA
v_call: TRBV11-3

cdr3_aa: CASSQMGHRRASPGELFF
cdr3_nt: TGTGCCAGCAGCCAAATGGGCCATCGGAGGGCGTCGCCCGGGGAGCTGTTTTTT
d_call: NA
j_call: TRBJ2-2
clone_size: NA
v_call: TRBV11-3

cdr3_aa: CASSSGRSNYGYTF
cdr3_nt: TGTGCCAGCAGCTCAGGACGCTCCAACTATGGCTACACCTTC
d_call: NA
j_call: TRBJ1-2
clone_size: NA
v_call: TRBV11-3

cdr3_aa: CSVVRTWGEKLFF
cdr3_nt: TGCAGCGTCGTTAGGACCTGGGGGGAAAAACTGTTTTTT
d_call: NA
j_call: TRBJ1-4
clone_size: NA
v_call: TRBV29-1

cdr3_aa: CASSLRTGSSYNEQFF
cdr3_nt: TGTGCCAGCAGCCTGAGGACAGGAAGCTCCTACAATGAGCAGTTCTTC
d_call: TRBD1
j_call: TRBJ2-1
clone_size: NA
v_call: TRBV3-1/TRBV3-2

cdr3_aa: CASRPTAVGGYTF
cdr3_nt: TGTGCCAGCAGACCGACAGCGGTGGGGGGCTACACCTTC
d_call: NA
j_call: TRBJ1-2
clone_size: NA
v_call: TRBV7-2

cdr3_aa: CASSREGMASGANVLTF
cdr3_nt: TGCGCCAGCAGCCGGGAGGGAATGGCGTCTGGGGCCAACGTCCTGACTTTC
d_call: TRBD2
j_call: TRBJ2-6
clone_size: NA
v_call: TRBV4-3

cdr3_aa: CASTPTIGLDEKLFF
cdr3_nt: TGTGCCAGCACCCCAACGATCGGGTTAGATGAAAAACTGTTTTTT
d_call: NA
j_call: TRBJ1-4
clone_size: NA
v_call: TRBV3-1/TRBV3-2

cdr3_aa: CASSSGQGGNSPLHF
cdr3_nt: TGTGCCAGCAGCTCCGGACAGGGAGGGAATTCACCCCTCCACTTT
d_call: TRBD1
j_call: TRBJ1-6
clone_size: NA
v_call: TRBV7-9

cdr3_aa: CASSPRLTATTNEKLFF
cdr3_nt: TGTGCCAGCAGCCCCCGGTTAACAGCTACAACTAATGAAAAACTGTTTTTT
d_call: NA
j_call: TRBJ1-4
clone_size: NA
v_call: TRBV11-2

cdr3_aa: CASSSPGQGGRELFF
cdr3_nt: TGTGCCAGCAGCTCCCCCGGACAGGGAGGCCGGGAGCTGTTTTTT
d_call: TRBD1
j_call: TRBJ2-2
clone_size: NA
v_call: TRBV6-5

cdr3_aa: CASSWSGLIHEQFF
cdr3_nt: TGTGCCAGCAGCTGGAGCGGACTGATCCATGAGCAGTTCTTC
d_call: NA
j_call: TRBJ2-1
clone_size: NA
v_call: TRBV9

cdr3_aa: CAWSARGTGGYGYTF
cdr3_nt: TGTGCCTGGAGTGCAAGGGGGACAGGGGGCTATGGCTACACCTTC
d_call: TRBD1
j_call: TRBJ1-2
clone_size: few
v_call: TRBV30

cdr3_aa: CASGQTGSLGSVVEKLFF
cdr3_nt: TGTGCTAGTGGTCAAACCGGGTCCTTGGGTTCTGTCGTGGAAAAACTGTTTTTT
d_call: NA
j_call: TRBJ1-4
clone_size: NA
v_call: TRBV12-5

cdr3_aa: CASRRQGPTMNTEAFF
cdr3_nt: TGTGCCAGCAGGCGACAGGGGCCGACCATGAACACTGAAGCTTTCTTT
d_call: TRBD1
j_call: TRBJ1-1
clone_size: NA
v_call: TRBV13

cdr3_aa: CASSSRTENTEAFF
cdr3_nt: TGTGCCAGCAGCTCACGGACGGAGAACACTGAAGCTTTCTTT
d_call: NA
j_call: TRBJ1-1
clone_size: NA
v_call: TRBV3-1/TRBV3-2

cdr3_aa: CASSLNRDEGYTF
cdr3_nt: TGTGCCAGCAGCTTAAACAGGGACGAGGGCTACACCTTC
d_call: NA
j_call: TRBJ1-2
clone_size: NA
v_call: TRBV7-9

cdr3_aa: CASSVLYGAGYTGELFF
cdr3_nt: TGTGCCAGCAGCGTTCTTTACGGGGCGGGGTACACCGGGGAGCTGTTTTTT
d_call: NA
j_call: TRBJ2-2
clone_size: NA
v_call: TRBV9

cdr3_aa: CASSLVNLGGSPLHF
cdr3_nt: TGTGCCAGCAGTTTAGTCAACTTAGGGGGTTCACCCCTCCACTTT
d_call: NA
j_call: TRBJ1-6
clone_size: NA
v_call: TRBV27

cdr3_aa: CASAKGHINQPQHF
cdr3_nt: TGTGCCTCAGCGAAGGGACACATCAATCAGCCCCAGCATTTT
d_call: NA
j_call: TRBJ1-5
clone_size: NA
v_call: TRBV6-5

cdr3_aa: CASSFGTKQETQYF
cdr3_nt: TGTGCCAGCAGCTTTGGGACAAAGCAAGAGACCCAGTACTTC
d_call: NA
j_call: TRBJ2-5
clone_size: NA
v_call: TRBV7-9

cdr3_aa: CASSYPLAEYYNEQFF
cdr3_nt: TGTGCCAGCAGCTATCCTCTAGCGGAGTACTACAATGAGCAGTTCTTC
d_call: TRBD2
j_call: TRBJ2-1
clone_size: once
v_call: TRBV11-3

cdr3_aa: CASSEAHEQYF
cdr3_nt: TGTGCCAGCAGTGAGGCGCACGAGCAGTACTTC
d_call: NA
j_call: TRBJ2-7
clone_size: NA
v_call: TRBV2

cdr3_aa: CASSFSPSHNEQFF
cdr3_nt: TGTGCCAGTAGTTTTTCTCCTAGCCACAATGAGCAGTTCTTC
d_call: NA
j_call: TRBJ2-1
clone_size: NA
v_call: TRBV19

cdr3_aa: CASRPRTAASNQPQHF
cdr3_nt: TGTGCCAGCAGACCCAGGACAGCAGCGAGCAATCAGCCCCAGCATTTT
d_call: NA
j_call: TRBJ1-5
clone_size: NA
v_call: TRBV2

cdr3_aa: CASGGTAETQYF
cdr3_nt: TGTGCCAGCGGGGGGACAGCGGAGACCCAGTACTTC
d_call: NA
j_call: TRBJ2-5
clone_size: NA
v_call: TRBV27

cdr3_aa: CASSVSGDSFYGYTF
cdr3_nt: TGTGCCAGCAGCGTTAGTGGGGACAGCTTCTATGGCTACACCTTC
d_call: TRBD1
j_call: TRBJ1-2
clone_size: NA
v_call: TRBV9

cdr3_aa: CATSRDSLYNEQFF
cdr3_nt: TGTGCCACCAGTCGGGACAGTTTATACAATGAGCAGTTCTTC
d_call: TRBD1
j_call: TRBJ2-1
clone_size: NA
v_call: TRBV24-1

cdr3_aa: CASSLAPGSGYTF
cdr3_nt: TGTGCCAGCAGTTTAGCTCCGGGGAGCGGCTACACCTTC
d_call: NA
j_call: TRBJ1-2
clone_size: NA
v_call: TRBV27

cdr3_aa: CASSAAVSPVYNSPLHF
cdr3_nt: TGCGCCAGCAGCGCGGCCGTATCACCCGTCTATAATTCACCCCTCCACTTT
d_call: NA
j_call: TRBJ1-6
clone_size: NA
v_call: TRBV5-1

cdr3_aa: CASSQDRSRGQFGGYTF
cdr3_nt: TGTGCCAGCAGCCAAGATCGGAGCAGGGGGCAATTTGGTGGCTACACCTTC
d_call: TRBD1
j_call: TRBJ1-2
clone_size: once
v_call: TRBV4-2

cdr3_aa: CASSPNAGDEKLFF
cdr3_nt: TGTGCCAGCAGCCCGAATGCGGGGGACGAAAAACTGTTTTTT
d_call: NA
j_call: TRBJ1-4
clone_size: NA
v_call: TRBV5-6

cdr3_aa: CASSVGGDNTEAFF
cdr3_nt: TGTGCCAGCAGCGTGGGAGGGGACAACACTGAAGCTTTCTTT
d_call: NA
j_call: TRBJ1-1
clone_size: NA
v_call: TRBV9

cdr3_aa: CASSRDRAYEQYF
cdr3_nt: TGTGCCAGCAGCCGAGACAGGGCCTACGAGCAGTACTTC
d_call: TRBD1
j_call: TRBJ2-7
clone_size: NA
v_call: TRBV7-8

cdr3_aa: CASGSWTDTYGYTF
cdr3_nt: TGTGCTAGTGGTTCTTGGACAGATACCTATGGCTACACCTTC
d_call: NA
j_call: TRBJ1-2
clone_size: NA
v_call: TRBV12-5

cdr3_aa: CASSTRATSGGWAGELFF
cdr3_nt: TGCGCCAGCAGCACCCGCGCGACTAGCGGGGGGTGGGCCGGGGAGCTGTTTTTT
d_call: TRBD2
j_call: TRBJ2-2
clone_size: NA
v_call: TRBV4-1

cdr3_aa: CASSIDWGVGSWRRDNTDTQYF
cdr3_nt: TGTGCCAGTAGTATAGATTGGGGGGTGGGTTCGTGGAGGCGAGACAACACAGATACGCAGTATTTT
d_call: NA
j_call: TRBJ2-3
clone_size: NA
v_call: TRBV19

cdr3_aa: CASSLRVDYGYTF
cdr3_nt: TGTGCCAGCAGCTTAAGGGTAGACTATGGCTACACCTTC
d_call: NA
j_call: TRBJ1-2
clone_size: NA
v_call: TRBV11-2

cdr3_aa: CASSQTGLAGDIQYF
cdr3_nt: TGTGCCAGCAGTCAGACAGGACTAGCGGGAGACATTCAGTACTTC
d_call: TRBD2
j_call: TRBJ2-4
clone_size: NA
v_call: TRBV6-5

cdr3_aa: CASSLHTQETQYF
cdr3_nt: TGTGCCAGCAGCTTACATACCCAAGAGACCCAGTACTTC
d_call: NA
j_call: TRBJ2-5
clone_size: NA
v_call: TRBV11-3

cdr3_aa: CASSMGGGRGELFF
cdr3_nt: TGTGCCAGTAGTATGGGCGGGGGCCGGGGGGAGCTGTTTTTT
d_call: NA
j_call: TRBJ2-2
clone_size: NA
v_call: TRBV19